Detailed here is one T cell receptor beta chain. The method was immunoSEQ multiplex PCR; TCRdb's version includes in-frame clones alone and lacks a portion of them. The table lists some 150,000 clones, 85% to 90% of them singletons. The entry originates in a study of blood T cell repertoires in COVID-19. The ends lost 6 bases at V and 7 bases at J; junction bases unmatched: 16. Germline loops: CDR1 MDHEN, CDR2 SYDVKM. The CDR3 is 16 residues long. The TCR originated in a woman of 80 years or more in a cohort sampled during active or convalescent COVID-19. The sequenced material came from peripheral blood. The chain links TRBV28 to TRBJ1-2; 8 bases line up with TRBD1. The CDR3 sequence: CASSRPAGQGSSGYTF. The CDR3 DNA reads TGTGCCAGCAGCCGACCGGCAGGACAGGGCTCCTCTGGCTACACCTTC.